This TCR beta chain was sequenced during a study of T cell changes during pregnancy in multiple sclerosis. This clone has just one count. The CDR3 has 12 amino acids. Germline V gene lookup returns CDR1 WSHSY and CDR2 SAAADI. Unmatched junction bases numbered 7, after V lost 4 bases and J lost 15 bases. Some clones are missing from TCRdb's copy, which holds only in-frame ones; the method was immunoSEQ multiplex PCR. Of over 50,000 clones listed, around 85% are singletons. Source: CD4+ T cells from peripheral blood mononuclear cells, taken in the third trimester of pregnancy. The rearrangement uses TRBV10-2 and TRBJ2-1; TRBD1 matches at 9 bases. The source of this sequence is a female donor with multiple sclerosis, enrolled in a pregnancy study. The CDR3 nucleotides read TGCGCCAGCAGTGGACGTACAGGGGGCTCGTTCTTC. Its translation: CASSGRTGGSFF.